Many counts were recorded for the clone carrying this TCR beta chain. Its antigen remains unidentified. This CDR3 region has 13 residues. The ends were cut back, 1 base at V and 0 bases at J, with 5 bases in the middle. CDR1 is SGHRS, CDR2 YFSETQ, per germline. These data come from a study of T cells in Graves' hyperthyroidism and ophthalmopathy. General study points: In the blood, most expanded thyroid clonotypes above 0.001 appeared as well.

The CDR3 regions of TCR beta were amplified from RNA transcripts. An initial round of RT-PCR targeting the TCR CDR3 relied on the HTBI primer set. TCRdb recomputed calls from the multiplex PCR reads with MiXCR, one row per CDR3 protein. The sample consists of some 560,000 distinct CDR3 sequences, approximately 15% of them appearing once. Exclusion of a patient resulted from uncontrolled infection, other autoimmune disease, pregnancy or lactation. The chain recombines TRBV5-1 with TRBJ2-7; no definite D call. The source is a middle-aged woman with Graves' hyperthyroidism. Input material: blood. The CDR3 spells CASSLLDSYEQYF. The CDR3 region has the DNA TGCGCCAGCAGCTTGCTCGACTCCTACGAGCAGTACTTC.